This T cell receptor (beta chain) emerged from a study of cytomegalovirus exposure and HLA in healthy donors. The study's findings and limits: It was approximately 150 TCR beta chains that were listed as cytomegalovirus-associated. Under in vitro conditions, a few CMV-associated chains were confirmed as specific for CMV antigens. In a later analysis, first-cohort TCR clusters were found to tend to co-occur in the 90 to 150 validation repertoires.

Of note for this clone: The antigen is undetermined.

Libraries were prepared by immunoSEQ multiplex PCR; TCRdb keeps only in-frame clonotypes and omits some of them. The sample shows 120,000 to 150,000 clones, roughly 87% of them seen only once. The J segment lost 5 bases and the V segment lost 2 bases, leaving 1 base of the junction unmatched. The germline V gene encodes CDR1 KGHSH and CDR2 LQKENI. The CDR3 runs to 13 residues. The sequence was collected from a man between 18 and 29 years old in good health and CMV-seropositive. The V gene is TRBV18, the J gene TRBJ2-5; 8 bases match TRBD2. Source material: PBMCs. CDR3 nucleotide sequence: TGTGCCAGCTCACCATTAGCGGGGGAGACCCAGTACTTC. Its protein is CASSPLAGETQYF. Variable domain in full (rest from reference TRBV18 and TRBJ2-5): NAGVMQNPRHLVRRRGQEARLRCSPMKGHSHVYWYRQLPEEGLKFMVYLQKENIIDESGMPKERFSAEFPKEGPSILRIQQVVRGDSAAYFCASSPLAGETQYFGPGTRLLVL.